This T cell receptor (beta chain) was observed in a study of blood T cell repertoires in COVID-19. Study in general: Acute and convalescent COVID-19 specimens originated in the United States, Italy and Spain. From T cells, B-cell-depleted T cells, or PBMCs came the material, which was cDNA or gDNA.

With 6 bases removed from V and 0 bases from J, the gap between germline ends came to 12 bases. CDR1 LNHDA and CDR2 SQIVND come from the germline V gene (reference sequence). The CDR3 runs to 15 residues. In the authors' methods: Amplifying reference gene primers gave estimates of nucleated cell counts. The repertoire was sequenced with immunoSEQ multiplex PCR; TCRdb's copy has only in-frame clones and lacks some. V, J and clone size are those of that table, while D and trimming were read from the DNA. The sample contains 130,000 to 150,000 clones, 70% to 90% of which appear only once. The count of this clone is one.

Sequencing was carried out using peripheral blood. This TCR came from a human donor with acute or convalescent COVID-19. The donor label of this sample is uncertain. This chain connects TRBV19 to TRBJ2-1, with a possible D match to TRBD1 (6 bases). This CDR3 is CASRGGGSSYNEQFF. CDR3 nucleotide sequence: TGTGCCAGTAGAGGGGGTGGAAGCTCCTACAATGAGCAGTTCTTC.